These 27 T cell receptor beta chains share one sample of origin, sequenced in a study of T-cell reconstitution after alpha-beta-depleted transplantation in children. Construction of the TCRbeta library involved unique molecular identifiers. TCRdb passed the PCR reads through MiXCR, listing each CDR3 protein once. The sample shows about 92,000 distinct CDR3 sequences, more than 9% of them seen only once. Sequenced material: PBMCs from the stem cell graft donor, taken from the stem cell graft. These receptors were taken from a human donor who donated a stem cell graft to a child with inherited bone marrow failure.

This clonotype turned up a few times. The gene calls are TRBV6-5 and TRBJ1-1, with a tentative D call TRBD1 (6 bases). Germline V gene sequence: CDR1 MNHEY, CDR2 SVGAGI. Trimming took off 8 bases at V and 3 bases at J, with 13 bases between the two ends. This CDR3 is 13 amino acids long. The CDR3 DNA reads TGTGCCAGCGCTAGAAGGGGGGACACTGAAGCTTTCTTT. This codes for CASARRGDTEAFF.

This clonotype was observed at least ten times. The rearrangement links TRBV9 to TRBJ1-1, with D tentatively TRBD1 (6 bases). The germline V gene encodes CDR1 SGDLS and CDR2 YYNGEE. Trimming cost V 5 bases and J 6 bases, with 14 bases left between them. The CDR3 consists of 13 residues. In nucleotides, the CDR3 is TGTGCCAGCAGTGAACAGGGCATCGCTGAAGCTTTCTTT. Protein: CASSEQGIAEAFF.

This clonotype came up many times. The rearrangement links TRBV7-2 to TRBJ2-5; 7 bases are a match to TRBD2. The germline CDR1 and CDR2 sequences are SGHTA and FQGNSA. The V and J ends lost 5 bases and 2 bases, in that order; junction bases with no gene match: 8. The CDR3 totals 15 residues. CDR3 sequence (DNA): TGTGCCAGCAGCCGCCCAGGGACTACGCAAGAGACCCAGTACTTC. Amino acid sequence: CASSRPGTTQETQYF.

There are many counts of this clonotype. Compared with germline, one end of the junction differs, possibly owing to a read error. This chain uses TRBV20-1 with TRBJ2-7, with D possibly called TRBD1 or TRBD2 (5 bases each). The CDR3 loop spans 13 amino acids. Germline V CDR1 and CDR2: DFQATT, SNEGSKA (reference sequence). The CDR3 here is CSVGTPLAPEHYF. CDR3 in DNA: TGTAGTGTCGGGACCCCCCTCGCCCCCGAGCATTACTTC.

Ten or more counts support this clonotype. The gene calls are TRBV5-1 and TRBJ2-3; 8 bases agree with TRBD2. J was trimmed by 0 bases and V by 0 bases; bases with no gene match: 9. CDR3 length equals 18 residues. Germline V gene data show CDR1 as SGHRS and CDR2 as YFSETQ. Here the CDR3 DNA reads TGCGCCAGCAGCTTGGACCCACGACTAGCGTCTAGCACAGATACGCAGTATTTT. This translates into CASSLDPRLASSTDTQYF. The entire variable domain, with the rest obtained from reference TRBV5-1 and TRBJ2-3, is as follows: KAGVTQTPRYLIKTRGQQVTLSCSPISGHRSVSWYQQTPGQGLQFLFEYFSETQRNKGNFPGRFSGRQFSNSRSEMNVSTLELGDSALYLCASSLDPRLASSTDTQYFGPGTRLTVL.

Of note for this clonotype: This may stem from a read error, because a much larger clone lies one nucleotide away. The V gene is TRBV3-1, the J gene TRBJ2-3; 8 bases fit TRBD2. This CDR3 is built from 16 residues. Germline-derived CDR1 and CDR2 are LGHDT and YNNKEL (reference sequence). The CDR3 DNA is TGTACCAGCAGCCAAGATCCCGCGGGAGGAACAGATACGCAGTATTTT. Translating gives CTSSQDPAGGTDTQYF.

At least ten counts were recorded for this clonotype. The chain employs TRBV11-2 and TRBJ2-7, with 7 bases that match TRBD1. Germline CDR1 SGHAT, CDR2 FQNNGV. There are 15 residues in the CDR3. Trimming at V came to 5 bases and at J to 4 bases, leaving 11 bases not matched to a gene. CDR3 amino acids: CASSPGTERTYEQYF. For the CDR3, the DNA is TGTGCCAGCAGCCCCGGGACAGAGAGGACATACGAGCAGTACTTC.

This clonotype came up many times. The chain links TRBV5-4 to TRBJ1-2; 7 nucleotides match TRBD1. V gave up 2 bases and J gave up 7 bases; unmatched junction bases: 2. There are 12 residues in the CDR3. Germline-derived CDR1 and CDR2 are SGHNT and YYREEE (reference sequence). The CDR3 DNA is TGTGCCAGCAGCTTAAACAGGGGTGGCTACACCTTC. Translation: CASSLNRGGYTF.

V and J are TRBV2 and TRBJ2-1; D might be TRBD1 or TRBD2, each matching 5 bases. V was shortened by 2 bases and J by 16 bases, with 21 bases between the two germline ends. The CDR3 is 14 residues long. Per the germline V gene, CDR1 is SNHLY and CDR2 is FYNNEI. The CDR3 loop is CASSELMGVNVQFF. The CDR3 region has the DNA TGTGCCAGCAGTGAATTGATGGGGGTCAACGTACAATTCTTC. The full variable domain, completed using reference TRBV2 and TRBJ2-1, is EPEVTQTPSHQVTQMGQEVILRCVPISNHLYFYWYRQILGQKVEFLVSFYNNEISEKSEIFDDQFSVERPDGSNFTLKIRSTKLEDSAMYFCASSELMGVNVQFFGPGTRLTVL.

CDR3 nucleotides: TGTGCCAGCAGTTTAGCCGGGACAGGGTACGATCAGCCCCAGCATTTT. Translating it yields CASSLAGTGYDQPQHF. The chain carries TRBV28 and TRBJ1-5; 9 bases are a match to TRBD1. J was trimmed by 5 bases and V by 2 bases; bases with no gene match: 7. Germline-derived CDR1 and CDR2 are MDHEN and SYDVKM. This CDR3 is built from 16 residues.

With respect to this clonotype: A much larger clone lies a single base off, so this may be a read error. CDR3 coding DNA: TGCAGCGTTGCAGGACTAGTGGGAGGAAAGCGAGAGCAGTTCTTC. Translation gives CSVAGLVGGKREQFF. This chain joins TRBV29-1 and TRBJ2-1; 7 positions agree with TRBD2. Trimming removed 4 bases from V and 10 bases from J; junction bases left unmatched: 16. The germline gives CDR1 SQVTM, CDR2 ANQGSEA. There are 15 residues in the CDR3.

Many counts were recorded for this clonotype. V and J are TRBV28 and TRBJ2-7; D not certain. V lost 1 base to trimming and J lost 3 bases, with 7 bases between them. The CDR3 extends over 13 amino acids. The germline gives CDR1 MDHEN, CDR2 SYDVKM. CDR3 in amino acids: CASSLSPGYEQYF. The CDR3, as DNA: TGTGCCAGCAGTTTATCCCCGGGCTACGAGCAGTACTTC.

This chain connects TRBV5-1 to TRBJ2-7; 11 bases are shared with TRBD1. Germline V gives CDR1 SGHRS, CDR2 YFSETQ. The J segment lost 6 bases and the V segment lost 0 bases, leaving 2 bases of the junction unmatched. This CDR3 has 14 residues. The CDR3 nucleotides are TGCGCCAGCAGCTTGGTGGGGACAGGGGGCGAGCAGTACTTC. This codes for CASSLVGTGGEQYF. Full variable domain (outside the CDR3, taken from reference TRBV5-1 and TRBJ2-7): KAGVTQTPRYLIKTRGQQVTLSCSPISGHRSVSWYQQTPGQGLQFLFEYFSETQRNKGNFPGRFSGRQFSNSRSEMNVSTLELGDSALYLCASSLVGTGGEQYFGPGTRLTVT.

V gene TRBV7-9 combines with J gene TRBJ2-5, with 9 bases that match TRBD1. The CDR3 runs to 17 residues. The V gene end was trimmed by 0 bases and the J gene end by 5 bases; junction bases not matched to a gene: 10. The germline V gene has CDR1 SEHNR and CDR2 FQNEAQ (reference sequence). CDR3 sequence reads: CASSLARTGGLKETQYF. CDR3 nucleotide sequence: TGTGCCAGCAGCTTAGCGCGAACAGGGGGCTTGAAGGAGACCCAGTACTTC. Drawing the rest from reference TRBV7-9 and TRBJ2-5, the complete variable domain is DTGVSQNPRHKITKRGQNVTFRCDPISEHNRLYWYRQTLGQGPEFLTYFQNEAQLEKSRLLSDRFSAERPKGSFSTLEIQRTEQGDSAMYLCASSLARTGGLKETQYFGPGTRLLVL.

This clonotype was seen repeatedly, ten times or more. This sequence joins TRBV4-2 and TRBJ2-2; 7 nucleotides line up with TRBD1. Per germline, CDR1 LGHNA and CDR2 YNFKEQ. After removal of 4 bases from V and 4 bases from J, the junction contained 3 bases not matched to a gene. The CDR3 is 14 amino acids. The CDR3 nucleotides are TGTGCCAGCAGCCGACAGGGCGGCACCGGGGAGCTGTTTTTT. The encoded protein is CASSRQGGTGELFF.

This clonotype turned up a few times. The CDR3 DNA sequence: TGTGCCAGCAGAGGAAATGGACAGGTGACCTACGAGCAGTACTTC. Protein: CASRGNGQVTYEQYF. This chain links TRBV6-5 with TRBJ2-7, with TRBD1 matching 7 bases. V trimming: 6 bases; J trimming: 2 bases; junction bases outside the gene matches: 10. This CDR3 contains 15 residues. Germline CDR1 MNHEY, CDR2 SVGAGI.

This clonotype was counted at least ten times. The chain links TRBV4-3 to TRBJ2-2; 7 nucleotides agree with TRBD2. The length of the CDR3 is 15 residues. CDR1 and CDR2 from the germline V gene are LGHNA and YSLEER. The junction had 3 bases not matched to a gene; V was cut back by 4 bases and J by 1 base. Here the CDR3 reads CASSPLAQNTGELFF. CDR3 nucleotides: TGCGCCAGCAGCCCACTAGCGCAGAACACCGGGGAGCTGTTTTTT.

This clonotype showed up many times. The chain couples TRBV5-1 to TRBJ2-1; TRBD1 is a possible D gene (6 bases). Between the trimmed V and J ends, which lost 3 bases and 1 base, there was a span of 14 bases. CDR3 size: 16 residues. Germline lookup yields CDR1 SGHRS and CDR2 YFSETQ. CDR3 residues: CASSSQPTGSYNEQFF. CDR3 coding DNA: TGCGCCAGCAGCTCTCAACCGACAGGATCCTACAATGAGCAGTTCTTC.

The J gene is TRBJ2-1, the V gene TRBV19, with D unresolved. The CDR3 runs to 12 residues. The V end was cut by 3 bases, the J end by 3 bases, with 3 bases between. In germline, CDR1 is LNHDA, CDR2 SQIVND (reference sequence). CDR3 region: CASSIGYNEQFF. Written as DNA, the CDR3 is TGTGCCAGTAGTATTGGCTACAATGAGCAGTTCTTC.

This clonotype has a count of ten or more. The V gene is TRBV7-3, the J gene TRBJ1-2; TRBD1 matches at 7 bases. Unmatched junction bases numbered 3, after V lost 0 bases and J lost 5 bases. CDR3 length equals 14 residues. Germline CDR1 is SGHTA and CDR2 is FQGTGA. DNA for the CDR3: TGTGCCAGCAGCTTAACAGGGGGCGGGTATGGCTACACCTTC. Its protein product is CASSLTGGGYGYTF.

The rearrangement joins TRBV7-9 to TRBJ2-7, with 11 bases identical to TRBD2. CDR3 length: 15 amino acids. J lost 2 bases, V lost 5 bases, and 5 bases had no gene match. Per the germline V gene, CDR1 is SEHNR and CDR2 is FQNEAQ (reference sequence). The CDR3 sequence is CASSGSGRETYEQYF. As DNA, the CDR3 is TGTGCCAGCAGCGGTAGCGGGAGGGAGACCTACGAGCAGTACTTC.

This clonotype was counted ten times or more. The chain joins TRBV14 to TRBJ1-6; no firm D call. Looked up from germline, CDR1 is SGHDN and CDR2 is FVKESK. Trimming took 2 bases from V and 7 from J, leaving 3 bases between them. The CDR3 totals 12 residues. The DNA for the CDR3 is TGTGCCAGCAGCCAAATGAATTCACCCCTCCACTTT. Translating it yields CASSQMNSPLHF.

In its sample, this clonotype was seen many times. The V gene is TRBV20-1, the J gene TRBJ2-3, with no clear D. The V gene lost 6 bases and the J gene lost 1 base, with 11 bases spanning the gap. This CDR3 is 13 amino acids long. Germline V gene data show CDR1 as DFQATT and CDR2 as SNEGSKA (reference sequence). The CDR3, as DNA: TGCAGTGCGAGACGGTACGGCACAGATACGCAGTATTTT. It codes for CSARRYGTDTQYF.

This clonotype has at least ten counts. The chain links TRBV7-9 to TRBJ2-1, with TRBD1 matching 10 bases. The germline CDR1 and CDR2 sequences are SEHNR and FQNEAQ (reference sequence). The CDR3 totals 15 residues. V was clipped by 4 bases and J by 7 bases; unmatched bases: 7. This chain's CDR3 is CASSSDRTGGNEQFF. CDR3 coding DNA: TGTGCCAGCAGCTCAGACCGGACAGGGGGGAATGAGCAGTTCTTC.

This clonotype occurred many times. The CDR3 here is CASSQEPGSEQFF. CDR3 nucleotide sequence: TGCGCCAGCAGCCAAGAACCCGGGAGTGAGCAGTTCTTC. The J gene is TRBJ2-1, the V gene TRBV4-3; D is possibly TRBD2 (6 bases). V was cut by 0 bases and J by 9 bases, with 9 bases left in between. The CDR3 is 13 amino acids. Germline assignment: CDR1 LGHNA and CDR2 YSLEER.

The rearrangement links TRBV6-5 to TRBJ1-1, with D uncertain. CDR1 is MNHEY and CDR2 is SVGAGI in the germline V gene. There are 14 residues in the CDR3. Deletions cut 2 bases from V and 1 base from J, with 8 bases between. This CDR3 is CASSYRTQNTEAFF. DNA of the CDR3: TGTGCCAGCAGTTACAGGACCCAGAACACTGAAGCTTTCTTT.

This clonotype was detected many times. The chain links TRBV20-1 to TRBJ2-3; 11 bases align to TRBD2. The V gene end was trimmed by 0 bases and the J gene end by 3 bases; junction bases not matched to a gene: 5. Germline CDR1 reads DFQATT; CDR2 reads SNEGSKA (reference sequence). This CDR3 region has 16 residues. CDR3: CSARDGTSGSTDTQYF. CDR3 DNA: TGCAGTGCTAGAGATGGAACTAGCGGGAGTACAGATACGCAGTATTTT.